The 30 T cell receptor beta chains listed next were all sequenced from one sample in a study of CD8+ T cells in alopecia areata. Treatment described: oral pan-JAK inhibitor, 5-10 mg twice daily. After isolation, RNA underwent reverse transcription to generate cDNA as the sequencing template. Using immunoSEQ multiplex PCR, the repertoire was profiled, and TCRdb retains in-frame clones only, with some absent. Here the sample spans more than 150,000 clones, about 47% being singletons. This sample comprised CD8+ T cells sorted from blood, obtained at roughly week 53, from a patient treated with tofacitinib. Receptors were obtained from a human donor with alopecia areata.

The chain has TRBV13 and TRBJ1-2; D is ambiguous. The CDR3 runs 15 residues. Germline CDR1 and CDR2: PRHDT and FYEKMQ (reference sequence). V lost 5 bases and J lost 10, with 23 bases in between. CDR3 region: CASSPEGREGPHYTF. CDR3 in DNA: TGTGCCAGCAGCCCAGAGGGCCGTGAAGGGCCTCACTACACCTTC.

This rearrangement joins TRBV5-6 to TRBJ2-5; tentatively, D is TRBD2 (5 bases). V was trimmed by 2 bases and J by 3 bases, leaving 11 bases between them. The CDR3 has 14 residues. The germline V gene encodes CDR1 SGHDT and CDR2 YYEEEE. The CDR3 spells CASSFGNSKETQYF. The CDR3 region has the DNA TGTGCCAGCAGCTTCGGGAACAGCAAAGAGACCCAGTACTTC. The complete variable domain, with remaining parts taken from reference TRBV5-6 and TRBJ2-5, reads DAGVTQSPTHLIKTRGQQVTLRCSPKSGHDTVSWYQQALGQGPQFIFQYYEEEERQRGNFPDRFSGHQFPNYSSELNVNALLLGDSALYLCASSFGNSKETQYFGPGTRLLVL.

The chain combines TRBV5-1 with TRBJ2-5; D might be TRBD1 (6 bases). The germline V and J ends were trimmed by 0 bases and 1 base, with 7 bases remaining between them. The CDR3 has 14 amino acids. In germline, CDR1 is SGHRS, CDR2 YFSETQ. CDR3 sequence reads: CASSLDRVQETQYF. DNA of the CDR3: TGCGCCAGCAGCTTGGACAGGGTCCAAGAGACCCAGTACTTC.

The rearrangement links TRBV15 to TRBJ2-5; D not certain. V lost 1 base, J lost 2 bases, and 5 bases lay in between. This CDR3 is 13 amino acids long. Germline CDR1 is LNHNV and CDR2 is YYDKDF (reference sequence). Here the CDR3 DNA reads TGTGCCACCAGCAGAGCGATACAAGAGACCCAGTACTTC. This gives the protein CATSRAIQETQYF.

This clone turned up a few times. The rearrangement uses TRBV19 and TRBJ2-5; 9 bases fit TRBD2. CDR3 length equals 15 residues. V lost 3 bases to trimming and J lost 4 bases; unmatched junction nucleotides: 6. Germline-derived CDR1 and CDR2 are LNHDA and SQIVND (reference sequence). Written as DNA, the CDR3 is TGTGCCAGTAGTATGGGACTAGCCATCCCAGAGACCCAGTACTTC. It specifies CASSMGLAIPETQYF.

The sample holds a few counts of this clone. The CDR3 bases are TGTGCCAGCTCCTTACCGGGAGATACGCAGTATTTT. Translation: CASSLPGDTQYF. The chain recombines TRBV7-9 with TRBJ2-3, with unresolved D. V was trimmed by 8 bases and J by 5 bases, leaving 11 bases between them. Germline V lookup: CDR1 SEHNR, CDR2 FQNEAQ (reference sequence). The length of the CDR3 is 12 residues.

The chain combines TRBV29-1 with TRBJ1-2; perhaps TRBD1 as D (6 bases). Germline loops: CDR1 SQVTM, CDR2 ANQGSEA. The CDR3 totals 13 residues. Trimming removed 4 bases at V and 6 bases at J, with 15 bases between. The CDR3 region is CSVVSGAQDGYTF. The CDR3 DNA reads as TGCAGCGTTGTGTCAGGGGCCCAGGATGGCTACACCTTC.

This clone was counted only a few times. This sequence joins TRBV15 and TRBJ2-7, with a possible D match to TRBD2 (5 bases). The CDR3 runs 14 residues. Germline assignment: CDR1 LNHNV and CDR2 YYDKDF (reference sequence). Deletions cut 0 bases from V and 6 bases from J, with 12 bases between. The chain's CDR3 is CATSRDRGSPEQYF. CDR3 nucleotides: TGTGCCACCAGCAGAGATCGCGGGTCCCCCGAGCAGTACTTC.

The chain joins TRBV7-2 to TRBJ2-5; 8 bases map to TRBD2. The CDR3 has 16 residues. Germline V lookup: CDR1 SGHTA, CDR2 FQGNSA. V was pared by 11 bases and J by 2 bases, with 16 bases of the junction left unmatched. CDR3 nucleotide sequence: TGTGCCTCCCAGGGGCGGGGGGTCACGGCGCAAGAGACCCAGTACTTC. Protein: CASQGRGVTAQETQYF.

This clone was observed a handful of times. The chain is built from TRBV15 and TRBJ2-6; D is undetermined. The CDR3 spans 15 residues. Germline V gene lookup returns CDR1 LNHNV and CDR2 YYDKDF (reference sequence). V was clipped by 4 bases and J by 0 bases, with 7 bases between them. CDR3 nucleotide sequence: TGTGCCACCAGCAAGCTGACCTCTGGGGCCAACGTCCTGACTTTC. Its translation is CATSKLTSGANVLTF. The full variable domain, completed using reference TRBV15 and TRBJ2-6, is DAMVIQNPRYQVTQFGKPVTLSCSQTLNHNVMYWYQQKSSQAPKLLFHYYDKDFNNEADTPDNFQSRRPNTSFCFLDIRSPGLGDTAMYLCATSKLTSGANVLTFGAGSRLTVL.

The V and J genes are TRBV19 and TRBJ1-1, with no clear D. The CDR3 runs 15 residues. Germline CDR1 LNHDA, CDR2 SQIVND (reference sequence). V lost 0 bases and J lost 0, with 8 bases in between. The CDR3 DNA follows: TGTGCCAGTAGTATAGATGCAGGTCTGAACACTGAAGCTTTCTTT. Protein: CASSIDAGLNTEAFF.

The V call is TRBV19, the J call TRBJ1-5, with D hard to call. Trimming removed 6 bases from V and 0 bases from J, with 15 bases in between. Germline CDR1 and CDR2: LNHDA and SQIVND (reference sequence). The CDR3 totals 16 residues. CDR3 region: CASRGPKRRSNQPQHF. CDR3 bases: TGTGCCAGTAGAGGACCTAAACGGCGTAGCAATCAGCCCCAGCATTTT. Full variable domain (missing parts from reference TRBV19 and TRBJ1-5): DGGITQSPKYLFRKEGQNVTLSCEQNLNHDAMYWYRQDPGQGLRLIYYSQIVNDFQKGDIAEGYSVSREKKESFPLTVTSAQKNPTAFYLCASRGPKRRSNQPQHFGDGTRLSIL.

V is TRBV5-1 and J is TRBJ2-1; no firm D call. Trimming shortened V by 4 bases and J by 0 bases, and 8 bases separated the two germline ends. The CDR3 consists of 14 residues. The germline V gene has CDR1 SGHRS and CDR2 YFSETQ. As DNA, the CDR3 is TGCGCCAGCAGCCCACTTCCCTCCTACAATGAGCAGTTCTTC. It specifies CASSPLPSYNEQFF.

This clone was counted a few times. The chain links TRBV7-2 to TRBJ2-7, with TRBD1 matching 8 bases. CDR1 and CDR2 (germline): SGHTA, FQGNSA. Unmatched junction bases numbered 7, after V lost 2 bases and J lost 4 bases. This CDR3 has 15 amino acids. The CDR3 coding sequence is TGTGCCAGCAGCTTATCCGGGACAGGTCTTTACGAGCAGTACTTC. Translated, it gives CASSLSGTGLYEQYF.

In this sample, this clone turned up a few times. The CDR3 spells CALRRENEEVNTEAFF. The DNA of the CDR3 is TGTGCCCTCCGTAGGGAGAACGAGGAGGTTAACACTGAAGCTTTCTTT. The rearrangement links TRBV10-3 to TRBJ1-1; no clear D. V lost 11 bases and J 2 bases, leaving 24 bases between the germline ends. The CDR3 is made up of 16 amino acids. Germline loops: CDR1 ENHRY, CDR2 SYGVKD.

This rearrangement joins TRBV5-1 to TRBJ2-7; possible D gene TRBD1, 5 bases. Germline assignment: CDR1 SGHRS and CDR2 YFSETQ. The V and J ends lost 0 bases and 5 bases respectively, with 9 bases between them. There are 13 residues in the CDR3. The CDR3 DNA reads TGCGCCAGCAGCTTGGAGGGGCGCAACGAGCAGTACTTC. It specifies CASSLEGRNEQYF.

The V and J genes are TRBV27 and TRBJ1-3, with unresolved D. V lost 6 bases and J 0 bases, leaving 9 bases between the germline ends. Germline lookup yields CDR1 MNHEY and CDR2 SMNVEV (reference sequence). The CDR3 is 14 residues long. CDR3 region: CASRQLHSGNTIYF. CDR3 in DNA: TGTGCCAGCAGACAGCTCCACTCTGGAAACACCATATATTTT.

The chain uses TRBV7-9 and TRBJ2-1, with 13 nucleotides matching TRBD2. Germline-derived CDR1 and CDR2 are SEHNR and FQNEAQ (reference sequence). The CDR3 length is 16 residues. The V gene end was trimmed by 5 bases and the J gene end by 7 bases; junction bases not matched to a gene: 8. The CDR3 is CASSVTTSGGRNEQFF. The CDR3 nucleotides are TGTGCCAGCAGCGTCACGACTAGCGGGGGGCGAAATGAGCAGTTCTTC. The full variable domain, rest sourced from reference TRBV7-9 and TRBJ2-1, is DTGVSQNPRHKITKRGQNVTFRCDPISEHNRLYWYRQTLGQGPEFLTYFQNEAQLEKSRLLSDRFSAERPKGSFSTLEIQRTEQGDSAMYLCASSVTTSGGRNEQFFGPGTRLTVL.

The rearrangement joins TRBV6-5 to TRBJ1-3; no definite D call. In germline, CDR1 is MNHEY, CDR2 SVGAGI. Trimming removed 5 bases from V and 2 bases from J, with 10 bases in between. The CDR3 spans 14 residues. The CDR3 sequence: CASSPPGAGNTIYF. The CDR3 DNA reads TGTGCCAGCAGTCCCCCCGGGGCTGGAAACACCATATATTTT.

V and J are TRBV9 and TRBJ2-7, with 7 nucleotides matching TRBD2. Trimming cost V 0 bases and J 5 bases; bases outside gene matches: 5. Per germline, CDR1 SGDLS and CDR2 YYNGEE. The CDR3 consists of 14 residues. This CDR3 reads CASSVGGGTHEQYF. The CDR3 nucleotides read TGTGCCAGCAGCGTAGGGGGGGGAACCCACGAGCAGTACTTC.

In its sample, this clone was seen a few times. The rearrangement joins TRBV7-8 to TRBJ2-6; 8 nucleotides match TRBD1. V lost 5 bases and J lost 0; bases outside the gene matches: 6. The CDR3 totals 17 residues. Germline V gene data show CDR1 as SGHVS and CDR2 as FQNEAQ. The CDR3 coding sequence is TGTGCCAGCAGCCCACGGGACAGGAACTCTGGGGCCAACGTCCTGACTTTC. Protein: CASSPRDRNSGANVLTF.

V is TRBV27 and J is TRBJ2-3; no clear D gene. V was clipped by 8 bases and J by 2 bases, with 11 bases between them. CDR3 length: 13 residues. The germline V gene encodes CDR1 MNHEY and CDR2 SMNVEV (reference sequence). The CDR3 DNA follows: TGTGCCAGCTGTGAGGTGGTCACAGATACGCAGTATTTT. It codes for CASCEVVTDTQYF.

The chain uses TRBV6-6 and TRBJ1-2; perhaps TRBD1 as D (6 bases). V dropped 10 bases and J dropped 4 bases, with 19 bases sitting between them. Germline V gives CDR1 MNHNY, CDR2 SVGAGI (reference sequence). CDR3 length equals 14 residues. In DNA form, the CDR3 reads TGTGCCATACTGCAAACGGGGGCCTCCTATGGCTACACCTTC. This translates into CAILQTGASYGYTF.

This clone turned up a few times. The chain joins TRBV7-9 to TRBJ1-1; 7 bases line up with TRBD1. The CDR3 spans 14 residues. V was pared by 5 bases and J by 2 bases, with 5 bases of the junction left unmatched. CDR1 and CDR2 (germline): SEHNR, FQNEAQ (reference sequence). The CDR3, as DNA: TGTGCCAGCAGCCCTCGGGACAGTAACACTGAAGCTTTCTTT. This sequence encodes CASSPRDSNTEAFF.

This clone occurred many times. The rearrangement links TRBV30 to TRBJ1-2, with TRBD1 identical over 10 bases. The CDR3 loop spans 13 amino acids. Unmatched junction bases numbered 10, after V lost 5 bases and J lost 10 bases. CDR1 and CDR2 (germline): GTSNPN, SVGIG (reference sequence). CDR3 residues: CAWGRGTGVFYTF. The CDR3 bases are TGTGCCTGGGGACGGGGGACAGGGGTTTTCTACACCTTC.

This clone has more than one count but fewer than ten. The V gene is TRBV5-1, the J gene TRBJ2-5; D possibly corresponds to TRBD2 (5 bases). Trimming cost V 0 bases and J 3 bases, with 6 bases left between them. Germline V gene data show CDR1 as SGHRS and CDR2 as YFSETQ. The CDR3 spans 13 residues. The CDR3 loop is CASSLEEEETQYF. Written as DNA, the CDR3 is TGCGCCAGCAGCTTGGAGGAGGAAGAGACCCAGTACTTC.

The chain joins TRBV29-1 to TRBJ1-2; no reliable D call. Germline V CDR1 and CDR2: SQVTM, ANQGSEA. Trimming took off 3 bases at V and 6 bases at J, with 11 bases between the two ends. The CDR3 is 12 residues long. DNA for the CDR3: TGCAGCGTTGATAGTCTAGTCAATGGCTACACCTTC. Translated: CSVDSLVNGYTF.

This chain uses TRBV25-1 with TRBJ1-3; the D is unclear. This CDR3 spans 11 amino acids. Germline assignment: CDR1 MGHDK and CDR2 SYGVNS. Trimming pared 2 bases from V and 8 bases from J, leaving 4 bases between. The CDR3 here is CASSEGYTIYF. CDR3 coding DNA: TGTGCCAGCAGTGAAGGGTACACCATATATTTT.

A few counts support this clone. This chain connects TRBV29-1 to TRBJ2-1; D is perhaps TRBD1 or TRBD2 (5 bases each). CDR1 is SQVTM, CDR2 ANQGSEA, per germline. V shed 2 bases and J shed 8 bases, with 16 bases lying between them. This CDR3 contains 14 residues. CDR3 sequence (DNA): TGCAGCGTTGAAAGGGTTGGGGGTGTTGATGAGCAGTTCTTC. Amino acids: CSVERVGGVDEQFF.

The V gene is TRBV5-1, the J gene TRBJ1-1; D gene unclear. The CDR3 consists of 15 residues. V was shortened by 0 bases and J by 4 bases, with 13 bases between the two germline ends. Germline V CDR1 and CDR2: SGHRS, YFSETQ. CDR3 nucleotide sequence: TGCGCCAGCAGCTTGGTGGAGGGTTCGGGCACTGAAGCTTTCTTT. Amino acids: CASSLVEGSGTEAFF.